The present entry profiles one T cell receptor beta chain with its context. Its antigen is undetermined. This sample was taken from a study of cytomegalovirus exposure and HLA in healthy donors. Study summary: The 120 or so validation repertoires and the approximately 670 first-cohort repertoires shared a platform, a later analysis reported.

Study-level points and caveats: The dataset shows that most TCR sequences were rare, while some public TCRs occurred in many donors. The listing of 150 or so TCR beta chains classed them as cytomegalovirus-associated.

Separate from the approximately 670-subject first cohort, the roughly 120-subject validation cohort was the one that the donors belonged to. Germline CDR1 and CDR2: MGHDK and SYGVNS. CDR3 length equals 10 residues. Trimming pared 5 bases from V and 9 bases from J, leaving 5 bases between. Repertoires were generated with immunoSEQ multiplex PCR, while TCRdb's copy carries only in-frame clones and drops some. Here the sample spans some 80,000 clones, approximately 96% being singletons. What was sequenced was PBMCs. This TCR was sampled from a woman younger than 30 in good health and CMV-seronegative. The chain uses TRBV25-1 and TRBJ2-1; D gene ambiguous. Here the CDR3 DNA reads TGTGCCAGCAGTTCGTTTGAGCAGTTCTTC. Translation: CASSSFEQFF. The full variable domain, rest sourced from reference TRBV25-1 and TRBJ2-1, is EADIYQTPRYLVIGTGKKITLECSQTMGHDKMYWYQQDPGMELHLIHYSYGVNSTEKGDLSSESTVSRIRTEHFPLTLESARPSHTSQYLCASSSFEQFFGPGTRLTVL.